The 26 T cell receptor beta chains below all came from one sample that was sequenced in a study of T cell responses to AZD1222 COVID-19 vaccine (dated by TCRdb to the early 2020s). Per the publication, the time point label means: baseline before first vaccination. The library relied on the immunoSEQ multiplex PCR assay. The source is immuneACCESS, and TCRdb retained only in-frame sequences with V and J called. Part of the clones is not carried over; for the studies checked, unresolved V genes explain less than half of this, and the remainder is unexplained. The sample data list approximately 160,000 clones, and around 90% of these were observed just once. The ten largest clones add up to about 3% of the sample. This specimen was peripheral blood, taken on day 0 of AZD1222 vaccination. Receptor source: an adult in good health.

The chain employs TRBV3-1 (or the pseudogene TRBV3-2) and TRBJ1-4; D is undetermined. Germline CDR1 and CDR2: LGHDT and YNNKEL (reference sequence). The V end was cut by 1 base, the J end by 6 bases, with 9 bases between. This CDR3 is built from 14 residues. The CDR3 here is CASSQGASHEKLFF. DNA of the CDR3: TGTGCCAGCAGCCAAGGGGCTTCCCATGAAAAACTGTTTTTT.

The chain uses TRBV2 and TRBJ2-1; the D call may be TRBD1 or TRBD2 (5 bases each). The V end was cut by 7 bases, the J end by 8 bases, with 15 bases between. Germline assignment: CDR1 SNHLY and CDR2 FYNNEI. This CDR3 region has 13 residues. The CDR3 DNA sequence: TGTGCCAGCACCACGTGGGGGAACGATGAGCAGTTCTTC. Translating gives CASTTWGNDEQFF.

This rearrangement joins TRBV7-9 to TRBJ1-2; D may be TRBD1 (6 bases). This CDR3 region has 14 residues. V was shortened by 5 bases and J by 0 bases, with 10 bases between the two germline ends. From germline, CDR1 is SEHNR and CDR2 FQNEAQ (reference sequence). CDR3 amino acids: CASSVGGANYGYTF. CDR3 in DNA: TGTGCCAGCAGCGTAGGGGGGGCTAACTATGGCTACACCTTC.

This chain uses TRBV29-1 with TRBJ2-1, with 10 nucleotides matching TRBD2. Germline lookup yields CDR1 SQVTM and CDR2 ANQGSEA. J lost 6 bases, V lost 4 bases, and 3 bases had no gene match. The CDR3 length is 13 residues. CDR3 sequence reads: CSVAVAGGNEQFF. The CDR3 coding sequence is TGCAGCGTTGCGGTAGCGGGAGGCAATGAGCAGTTCTTC.

The J gene is TRBJ2-2, the V gene TRBV28; 10 bases are a match to TRBD1. Per germline, CDR1 MDHEN and CDR2 SYDVKM. The V segment lost 8 bases and the J segment 7 bases; nucleotides outside the gene matches: 7. This CDR3 region has 14 residues. The CDR3 is CASQTGGENGELFF. For the CDR3, the DNA is TGTGCCAGCCAGACAGGGGGCGAGAACGGGGAGCTGTTTTTT.

The rearrangement uses TRBV11-2 and TRBJ2-7; D could derive from TRBD1 or TRBD2 (5 bases each). V was shortened by 5 bases and J by 2 bases, with 16 bases between the two germline ends. CDR3 length: 15 amino acids. The germline CDR1 and CDR2 sequences are SGHAT and FQNNGV. The CDR3 sequence: CASSLGTGGPYEQYF. CDR3 nucleotides: TGTGCCAGCAGCCTCGGGACGGGCGGCCCCTACGAGCAGTACTTC.

The chain uses TRBV3-1 (or the pseudogene TRBV3-2) and TRBJ1-1, with a weak D call TRBD1 (5 bases). Between the trimmed V and J ends, which lost 1 base and 4 bases, there was a span of 7 bases. Germline V CDR1 and CDR2: LGHDT, YNNKEL (reference sequence). The CDR3 has 13 amino acids. The CDR3 reads CASSQVGGTEAFF. Here the CDR3 DNA reads TGTGCCAGCAGCCAAGTTGGGGGCACTGAAGCTTTCTTT.

J is TRBJ2-7 and V is TRBV11-2; no clear D. V gave up 7 bases and J gave up 1 base, with 14 bases separating them. Germline V gene data show CDR1 as SGHAT and CDR2 as FQNNGV. The CDR3 runs to 14 residues. CDR3 sequence: CASTSHPSSYEQYF. The CDR3 bases are TGTGCCAGCACATCCCACCCTTCATCCTACGAGCAGTACTTC.

The rearrangement uses TRBV28 and TRBJ2-7; D is unresolved. Trimming took off 7 bases at V and 3 bases at J, with 7 bases between the two ends. The germline CDR1 and CDR2 sequences are MDHEN and SYDVKM. This CDR3 is 11 amino acids long. The CDR3 bases are TGTGCCAGCACCTGGAACTACGAGCAGTACTTC. Encoded protein: CASTWNYEQYF. The whole variable domain, remainder taken from reference TRBV28 and TRBJ2-7, is DVKVTQSSRYLVKRTGEKVFLECVQDMDHENMFWYRQDPGLGLRLIYFSYDVKMKEKGDIPEGYSVSREKKERFSLILESASTNQTSMYLCASTWNYEQYFGPGTRLTVT.

CDR3 sequence reads: CASSYNGRNEQFF. CDR3 in DNA: TGTGCCAGCAGCTACAATGGACGTAATGAGCAGTTCTTC. V and J are TRBV7-9 and TRBJ2-1; the D is unclear. The CDR3 length is 13 residues. V lost 4 bases, J lost 7 bases, and 11 bases lay in between. Germline V gene lookup returns CDR1 SEHNR and CDR2 FQNEAQ (reference sequence).

This clone was seen a single time. The chain has TRBV28 and TRBJ1-2; unclear D gene. Trimming stripped 8 bases from V and 4 bases from J, with 17 bases between. Germline assignment: CDR1 MDHEN and CDR2 SYDVKM. The CDR3 spans 14 residues. The CDR3, as DNA: TGTGCCAGCGTTATTAGGTTTGGAAGCTATGGCTACACCTTC. Its translation: CASVIRFGSYGYTF.

This clone is a singleton in its sample. The genes are TRBV29-1 and TRBJ2-3, with D possibly TRBD2 on 6 matching bases. The germline gives CDR1 SQVTM, CDR2 ANQGSEA. This CDR3 has 14 residues. The germline V and J ends were trimmed by 1 base and 3 bases, with 11 bases remaining between them. The CDR3 nucleotides read TGCAGCGTTGAAGGCGGGATAATTACAGATACGCAGTATTTT. This codes for CSVEGGIITDTQYF.

The DNA for the CDR3 is TGTGCCAGCAGCCTCGGACTGGAAAACAATGAGCAGTTCTTC. Translation: CASSLGLENNEQFF. This chain uses TRBV7-9 with TRBJ2-1; tentative D call: TRBD2 (5 bases). V lost 5 bases and J lost 5, with 13 bases in between. The CDR3 runs 14 residues. The germline V gene has CDR1 SEHNR and CDR2 FQNEAQ (reference sequence).

This clone showed up just a few times. This chain joins TRBV5-1 and TRBJ2-2, with no clear D. The CDR3 is 16 residues long. V was shortened by 0 bases and J by 2 bases, with 11 bases between the two germline ends. Germline V gives CDR1 SGHRS, CDR2 YFSETQ. The CDR3 DNA follows: TGCGCCAGCAGCTTGGCAGACCCTAGAAACACCGGGGAGCTGTTTTTT. Translated: CASSLADPRNTGELFF. The whole variable domain, remainder taken from reference TRBV5-1 and TRBJ2-2, is KAGVTQTPRYLIKTRGQQVTLSCSPISGHRSVSWYQQTPGQGLQFLFEYFSETQRNKGNFPGRFSGRQFSNSRSEMNVSTLELGDSALYLCASSLADPRNTGELFFGEGSRLTVL.

This chain links TRBV14 with TRBJ2-7; tentatively, D is TRBD2 (5 bases). V dropped 6 bases and J dropped 3 bases, with 12 bases sitting between them. This CDR3 contains 13 residues. Germline V gene lookup returns CDR1 SGHDN and CDR2 FVKESK. DNA of the CDR3: TGTGCCAGCAGACTCGGGATTCACTACGAGCAGTACTTC. Translating it yields CASRLGIHYEQYF.

The chain recombines TRBV19 with TRBJ2-7, with 9 bases identical to TRBD1. V lost 5 bases, J lost 4 bases, and 3 bases stayed unmatched. Per the germline V gene, CDR1 is LNHDA and CDR2 is SQIVND (reference sequence). The CDR3 consists of 13 residues. Here the CDR3 reads CASSFGQGYEQYF. Written as DNA, the CDR3 is TGTGCCAGTAGTTTCGGACAGGGGTACGAGCAGTACTTC.

The chain has TRBV6-5 and TRBJ2-3; no reliable D call. V was pared by 4 bases and J by 1 base, with 12 bases between. Germline assignment: CDR1 MNHEY and CDR2 SVGAGI. This CDR3 is built from 15 residues. CDR3 DNA sequence: TGTGCCAGCAGTTCAGTCAACTTTGGCACAGATACGCAGTATTTT. It is translated as CASSSVNFGTDTQYF.

In its sample, this clone was seen a few times. The rearrangement uses TRBV9 and TRBJ1-2; 9 bases align to TRBD1. Per germline, CDR1 SGDLS and CDR2 YYNGEE. This CDR3 has 14 amino acids. The V gene end was trimmed by 1 base and the J gene end by 4 bases; junction bases not matched to a gene: 2. The CDR3 loop is CASSVTDRGYGYTF. The CDR3 nucleotides read TGTGCCAGCAGCGTAACGGACAGGGGCTATGGCTACACCTTC.

The chain combines TRBV25-1 with TRBJ2-5, with a tentative D call TRBD1 (5 bases). CDR1 MGHDK and CDR2 SYGVNS come from the germline V gene. The CDR3 consists of 12 residues. Trimming took off 8 bases at V and 4 bases at J, with 11 bases between the two ends. The CDR3 region has the DNA TGTGCCAGCCGACAAAGGGGAGAGACCCAGTACTTC. This sequence encodes CASRQRGETQYF.

The chain couples TRBV7-8 to TRBJ2-7; tentatively, D is TRBD2 (5 bases). Between the trimmed V and J ends, which lost 5 bases and 0 bases, there was a span of 14 bases. The CDR3 is made up of 15 amino acids. Germline V gene data show CDR1 as SGHVS and CDR2 as FQNEAQ. CDR3: CASSPRTDSSYEQYF. DNA for the CDR3: TGTGCCAGCAGCCCCCGAACGGACTCCTCCTACGAGCAGTACTTC.

This sequence joins TRBV9 and TRBJ1-2; the match to TRBD1 covers 8 bases. Germline V gene data show CDR1 as SGDLS and CDR2 as YYNGEE. The CDR3 has 16 residues. Losses at the gene ends were 3 bases for V and 2 bases for J; bases not matched to a gene: 9. Here the CDR3 DNA reads TGTGCCAGCAGCGCGAGGCAGGGGGCTTGGAACTATGGCTACACCTTC. Protein sequence: CASSARQGAWNYGYTF.

The chain uses TRBV9 and TRBJ1-1; D may be TRBD1 (5 bases). From germline, CDR1 is SGDLS and CDR2 YYNGEE. Trimming took off 3 bases at V and 0 bases at J, with 15 bases between the two ends. The CDR3 consists of 16 residues. CDR3 nucleotides: TGTGCCAGCAGCGCCCACGCGGGACCGATGAACACTGAAGCTTTCTTT. The encoded protein is CASSAHAGPMNTEAFF.

This chain joins TRBV5-1 and TRBJ2-7; the D gene is possibly TRBD2 (7 bases). This CDR3 contains 15 residues. Germline V gives CDR1 SGHRS, CDR2 YFSETQ. The V end lost 3 bases, the J end lost 1 base, and 14 bases lay between the germline ends. This CDR3 reads CASSYAEGGSYEQYF. The CDR3 nucleotides read TGCGCCAGCAGCTACGCGGAGGGGGGGTCCTACGAGCAGTACTTC.

Written as DNA, the CDR3 is TGCGCCAGCAGCTTTCGACAGGGAGGGCACTACGAGCAGTACTTC. Translated, it gives CASSFRQGGHYEQYF. This sequence joins TRBV5-1 and TRBJ2-7; TRBD1 or TRBD2 may be the D gene (7 bases each). Germline values: CDR1 SGHRS, CDR2 YFSETQ. CDR3 length: 15 amino acids. V was trimmed by 2 bases and J by 3 bases, leaving 15 bases between them.

This clone was seen a single time. This chain connects TRBV18 to TRBJ1-6; D unclear. Trimming removed 3 bases at V and 9 bases at J, with 9 bases between. Germline loops: CDR1 KGHSH, CDR2 LQKENI. The CDR3 covers 13 residues. In nucleotides, the CDR3 is TGTGCCAGCTCACCCGACCTCCTTTCACCCCTCCACTTT. The encoded protein is CASSPDLLSPLHF.

The chain uses TRBV9 and TRBJ1-2, with 8 bases matching TRBD1. V was pared by 1 base and J by 8 bases, with 7 bases of the junction left unmatched. This CDR3 has 14 amino acids. Per the germline V gene, CDR1 is SGDLS and CDR2 is YYNGEE. The CDR3 nucleotides read TGTGCCAGCAGCGTACAGGGGGCCGCCCGGGGCTACACCTTC. Protein product: CASSVQGAARGYTF.